The clone carrying this TCR beta chain was detected ten times or more. Its antigen is unidentified. The data stem from a study of T cells in Graves' hyperthyroidism and ophthalmopathy. Study conclusions and caveats: For ophthalmopathy, model prediction preceded onset by a median about six months. Ophthalmopathy and stable hyperthyroidism were separated by a 13 V-J model.

J was trimmed by 5 bases and V by 5 bases; bases with no gene match: 9. The length of the CDR3 is 14 residues. Germline V gene data show CDR1 as DFQATT and CDR2 as SNEGSKA (reference sequence). Patients were excluded because of uncontrolled infection, other autoimmune disease, pregnancy or lactation. For the diagnoses, clinical symptoms, serum thyroxine and TRAb, thyroid ultrasound and orbital computed tomography were used. Amplification of TCR beta CDR3 regions was performed using RNA transcripts as template. The HTBI primer set was used in a first-round RT-PCR of the TCR CDR3. One entry per CDR3 protein results from TCRdb running MiXCR on the multiplex PCR reads. The repertoire holds about 740,000 distinct CDR3 sequences, with 13% to 15% as singletons.

This chain joins TRBV20-1 and TRBJ2-5, with 9 bases lining up with TRBD1. This receptor was identified in a woman aged 18-29 years with Graves' hyperthyroidism. Sample: blood. CDR3: CSALLTGGRETQYF. As DNA, the CDR3 is TGCAGTGCTCTCCTCACAGGGGGCCGGGAGACCCAGTACTTC.